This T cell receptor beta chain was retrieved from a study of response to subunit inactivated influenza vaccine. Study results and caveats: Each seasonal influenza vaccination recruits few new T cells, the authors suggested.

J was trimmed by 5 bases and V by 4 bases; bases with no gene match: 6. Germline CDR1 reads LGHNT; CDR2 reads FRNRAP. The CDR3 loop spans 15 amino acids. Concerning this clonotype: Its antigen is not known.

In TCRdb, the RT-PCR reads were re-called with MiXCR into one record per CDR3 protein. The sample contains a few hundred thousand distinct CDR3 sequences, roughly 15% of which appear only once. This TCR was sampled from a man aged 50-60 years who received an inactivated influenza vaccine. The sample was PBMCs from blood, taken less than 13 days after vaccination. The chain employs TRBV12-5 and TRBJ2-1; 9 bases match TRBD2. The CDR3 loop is CASGSTRGRDNEQFF. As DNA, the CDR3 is TGTGCTAGTGGTTCAACGCGCGGGAGGGACAATGAGCAGTTCTTC.